This T cell receptor beta chain stems from a study of breast tumors, draining lymph nodes, adjacent tissues. This clonotype was counted at least ten times. Its specificity is unknown. Study results and caveats: Tumor TCR diversity was below lymph nodes but above nontumor tissue.

MiXCR, run by TCRdb on the multiplex PCR reads, gives a single entry per CDR3 protein. Among some 100,000 distinct CDR3 sequences listed, around 21% were seen once. Germline V CDR1 and CDR2: SEHNR, FQNEAQ (reference sequence). The CDR3 covers 14 residues. Trimming removed 3 bases from V and 0 bases from J; junction bases left unmatched: 1. Breast cancer patients provided tissue from their axillary draining lymph nodes. The receptor was isolated from a female donor with breast cancer. Some clones in this sample may be carry-over from other donors' samples. The sequenced sample consisted of axillary lymph node tissue. The gene calls are TRBV7-9 and TRBJ2-7, with 8 bases identical to TRBD1. CDR3 sequence (DNA): TGTGCCAGCAGCTTGGACAGGGCCTCCTACGAGCAGTACTTC. Residues: CASSLDRASYEQYF. The full variable domain, rest sourced from reference TRBV7-9 and TRBJ2-7, is DTGVSQNPRHKITKRGQNVTFRCDPISEHNRLYWYRQTLGQGPEFLTYFQNEAQLEKSRLLSDRFSAERPKGSFSTLEIQRTEQGDSAMYLCASSLDRASYEQYFGPGTRLTVT.